This entry concerns a single T cell receptor beta chain. Which antigen it targets is not known. Base qualities are not at hand, and no much larger clone is one base apart. These data originate in a study of blood T cell repertoires in COVID-19 (TCRdb year 2020). In terms of the full investigation: Collaborator samples came from the United States, Italy and Spain and covered acute and convalescent phases of COVID-19. The material from the prospective study consisted of cDNA or gDNA derived from T cells, B-cell-depleted T cells, or PBMCs. Deeply sampled blood TCRbeta repertoires from subjects exposed to, actively infected with, or recovered from COVID-19 were included in the dataset. The repertoires were released in a freely available public database meant as a resource for research on the immune response to SARS-CoV-2. Samples were obtained from the ongoing ImmuneRACE study (first 160 participants) and from about 1,300 subjects provided by 6 global collaborators. A de-identified subject ID, COVID-19 status, age in years and sex were almost always included in the sample metadata. HLA class I and class II types, where available, came from metadata supplied by the sample provider rather than from assay-based typing. Study-level results and caveats: Clinical and demographic metadata were provided uncurated, with the amount varying by source and participant.

One collaborating source in Seattle enrolled patients during active infection and followed them longitudinally through the course of disease. Whole blood was collected in K2EDTA tubes by collaborating institutions according to the institutions' own protocols. Collaborator samples were shipped for TCRbeta analysis as frozen whole blood, isolated PBMCs, or DNA extracted from either sample type. TCRbeta CDR3 regions were amplified from genomic DNA using the immunoSEQ Assay, a bias-controlled multiplex PCR. The authors' analysis ran thus. Nucleated cell counts per sample were estimated from amplification of reference gene primers within the assay. To quantify the absolute abundance of each unique TCRbeta CDR3 rearrangement, sequence reads were collapsed and filtered. For each sample, productive Simpson clonality was calculated by taking the square root of Simpson's diversity index across productive rearrangements. Held by TCRdb, this immuneACCESS table contains in-frame sequences only and omits some clones. Under half of the omission traces to an unresolved V gene where checked; the cause of the rest is unknown. The DNA gave D and trimming, while V, J and clone size come from that table. This sample lists fewer than 350,000 clones; about 87% were detected once. Approximately 1.6% of the sample comes from the top ten.

Material: peripheral blood. This sequence was found in a woman under 40 with COVID-19, enrolled during active disease.

The CDR3 protein is CASSDGVQGGTQYF. The sequenced DNA: TGTGCCAGCAGTGACGGTGTGCAGGGTGGAACGCAGTATTTT. Here the chain combines TRBV6-4 and TRBJ2-3; tentative D gene TRBD1, with 5 bases matching. The CDR3 has 14 amino acids, counting the end cysteine and phenylalanine. Of the read, only the CDR3 DNA is kept; its 42 bases are in frame from base 1. The germline V gene encodes CDR1 MRHNA and CDR2 SNTAGT. The V end loses 2 bases and the J end loses 9 bases, and a stretch of 15 bases separates them.